The source of this T cell receptor beta chain is a study of cytomegalovirus exposure and HLA in healthy donors. Points from the study as a whole: It was reportedly the case that the classifier diagnosed cytomegalovirus status with high specificity and sensitivity. Later analysis identified 16,951 TCR beta sequences associated with HLA alleles, using a false discovery rate threshold of 0.05. The authors later found most CMV-associated TCR beta chains appeared HLA-restricted. It was only CMV serostatus that was available as immune exposure information.

Details on this clone: The antigen is unknown.

V lost 4 bases and J lost 6, with 17 bases in between. The germline V gene has CDR1 SGDLS and CDR2 YYNGEE. This CDR3 has 14 residues. PCR employed 60 Vbeta and 13 Jbeta primers. Clones were sequenced by immunoSEQ multiplex PCR, and TCRdb holds only the in-frame ones, with some missing. The sample yields just over 150,000 clones, around four fifths seen once. The sequenced sample consisted of PBMCs. The chain is built from TRBV9 and TRBJ2-7; no clear D. The sequence derives from a female donor in good health and CMV-seronegative. The CDR3 DNA follows: TGTGCCAGCAGCCTCCACGGTGCGAATGTCGAGCAGTACTTC. This translates into CASSLHGANVEQYF.